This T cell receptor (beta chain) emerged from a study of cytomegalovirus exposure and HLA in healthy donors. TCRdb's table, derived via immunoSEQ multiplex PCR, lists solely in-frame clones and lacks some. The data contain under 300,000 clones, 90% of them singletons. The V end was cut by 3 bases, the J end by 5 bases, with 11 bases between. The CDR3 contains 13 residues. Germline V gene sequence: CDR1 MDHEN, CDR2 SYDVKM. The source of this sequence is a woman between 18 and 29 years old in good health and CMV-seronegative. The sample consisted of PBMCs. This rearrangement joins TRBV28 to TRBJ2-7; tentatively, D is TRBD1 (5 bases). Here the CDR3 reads CASSLGPWDEQYF. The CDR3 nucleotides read TGTGCCAGCAGTTTGGGGCCCTGGGACGAGCAGTACTTC.